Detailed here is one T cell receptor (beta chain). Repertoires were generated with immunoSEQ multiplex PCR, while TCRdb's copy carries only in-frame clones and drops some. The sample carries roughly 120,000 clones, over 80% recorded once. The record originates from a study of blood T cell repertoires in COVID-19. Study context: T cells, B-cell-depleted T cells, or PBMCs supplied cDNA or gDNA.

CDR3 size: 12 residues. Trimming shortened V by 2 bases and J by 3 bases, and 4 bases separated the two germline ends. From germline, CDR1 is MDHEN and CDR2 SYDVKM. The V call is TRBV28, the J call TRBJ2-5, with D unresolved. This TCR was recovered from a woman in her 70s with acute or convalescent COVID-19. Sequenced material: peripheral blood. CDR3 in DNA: TGTGCCAGCAGTTTACTAAAAGAGACCCAGTACTTC. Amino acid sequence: CASSLLKETQYF.